The entry below describes one T cell receptor (beta chain). The data belong to a study of T cells after yellow fever vaccination. The CDR3 contains 11 residues. Germline V lookup: CDR1 SEHNR, CDR2 FQNEAQ (reference sequence). Trimming took off 2 bases at V and 10 bases at J, with 7 bases between the two ends. The 5'RACE template-switching step produced TCR cDNA and added a universal primer site and UMIs. One entry per CDR3 protein results from TCRdb running MiXCR on the 5' RACE reads. The sample holds about 430,000 distinct CDR3 sequences, 18% seen once. The chain joins TRBV7-9 to TRBJ2-3; D not resolved. The receptor comes from a young man who received the YFV17D yellow fever vaccine. Sequencing was performed on PBMCs, taken before the yellow fever booster vaccination. The CDR3 sequence is CASSLIGAQYF. CDR3 nucleotide sequence: TGTGCCAGCAGCTTAATCGGAGCGCAGTATTTT.